This entry features one TCR beta chain sequence. The antigen is unknown. This sample stems from a study of T cell responses to AZD1222 COVID-19 vaccine. Points from the study as a whole: Clonal diversity was possibly underestimated, and the donors were mostly white British, with more females. CD4 TCRs covered the whole spike, strongest at regions 160-218 and 743-854. Every sample of the repertoires postdated the peak T cell response.

The germline V gene encodes CDR1 SGHTS and CDR2 YDEGEE. The CDR3 spans 15 residues. Trimming stripped 3 bases from V and 1 base from J, with 13 bases between. The assay was immunoSEQ multiplex PCR, and TCRdb's table has in-frame clones only and misses some. The sample has 130,000 or so clones; about 86% are singletons. This specimen was peripheral blood, taken on day 0 of AZD1222 vaccination. The chain couples TRBV5-8 to TRBJ2-5, with D perhaps TRBD2 (5 bases). The TCR was taken from an adult in good health. CDR3 sequence: CASSSPVRGQETQYF. Written as DNA, the CDR3 is TGTGCCAGCAGCTCACCTGTCCGGGGCCAAGAGACCCAGTACTTC.